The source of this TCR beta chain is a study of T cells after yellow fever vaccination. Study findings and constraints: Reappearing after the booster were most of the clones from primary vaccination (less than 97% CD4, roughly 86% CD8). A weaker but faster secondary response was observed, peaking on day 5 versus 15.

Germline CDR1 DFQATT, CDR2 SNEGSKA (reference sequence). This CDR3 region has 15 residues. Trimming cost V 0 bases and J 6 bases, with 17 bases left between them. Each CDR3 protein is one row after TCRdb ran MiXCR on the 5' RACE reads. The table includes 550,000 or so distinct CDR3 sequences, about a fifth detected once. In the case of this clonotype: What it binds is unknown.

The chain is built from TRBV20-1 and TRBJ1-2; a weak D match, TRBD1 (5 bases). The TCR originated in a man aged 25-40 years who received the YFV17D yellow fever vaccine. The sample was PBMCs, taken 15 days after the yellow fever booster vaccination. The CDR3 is CSARDGRGMGDGYTF. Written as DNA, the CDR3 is TGCAGTGCTAGAGATGGAAGGGGCATGGGCGATGGCTACACCTTC.